The rows below give T cell receptor beta chains drawn from one sample of a study of blood T cell repertoires in COVID-19. The repertoire was sequenced with immunoSEQ multiplex PCR; TCRdb's copy has only in-frame clones and lacks some. The sample contains 160,000 or so clones, 80% to 90% of which appear only once. Sequencing used peripheral blood. These receptors originate from a man in his forties with acute or convalescent COVID-19. CDR3s include the opening cysteine and the closing phenylalanine or tryptophan. D genes are given only for firm matches. The size entry is marked missing in some rows and otherwise reads once, few, many or a size class.

CDR3nt	CDR3aa	j_gene	d_gene	v_gene	abundance
TGTGCCAGCAGCGGGTCGGCGGGTGCTGGAAACACCATATATTTT	CASSGSAGAGNTIYF	TRBJ1-3	NA	TRBV11-2	NA
TGTGCCAGCAGTTCCCCACCGGGGAACACTGAAGCTTTCTTT	CASSSPPGNTEAFF	TRBJ1-1	NA	TRBV27	NA
TGTGCCAGCAGCTTAGGGACAGGGGCGGAGACCCAGTACTTC	CASSLGTGAETQYF	TRBJ2-5	TRBD1	TRBV11-2	NA
TGTGCCAGCAGCTTCAACAGGGAAATCAATGAGCAGTTCTTC	CASSFNREINEQFF	TRBJ2-1	NA	TRBV7-9	once
TGTGCCTGGAGTGGGGACAGGGGGAGTTACGAGCAGTACTTC	CAWSGDRGSYEQYF	TRBJ2-7	TRBD1	TRBV30	NA
TGTGCCAGTAGTATTTGGCAGGAGAACACTGAAGCTTTCTTT	CASSIWQENTEAFF	TRBJ1-1	NA	TRBV19	NA
TGTGCCAGCAGTTCACCGGGACAGGAAGCTTTCTTT	CASSSPGQEAFF	TRBJ1-1	TRBD1	TRBV28	NA
TGTGCCAGCAGCCACGCCGGGACTAGCGGGGGATACCGCACAGATACGCAGTATTTT	CASSHAGTSGGYRTDTQYF	TRBJ2-3	TRBD2	TRBV3-1/TRBV3-2	NA
TGTGCCAGCAGCTCGATCACAGGGGGCGGCACAGATACGCAGTATTTT	CASSSITGGGTDTQYF	TRBJ2-3	TRBD1	TRBV7-9	NA
TGCGCCAGCAGCTTAAGGACAGGGTTTGGGACTGAAGCTTTCTTT	CASSLRTGFGTEAFF	TRBJ1-1	TRBD1	TRBV5-1	NA
TGTGCCAGCACCGAAAGAGGATCTGAAGCTTTCTTT	CASTERGSEAFF	TRBJ1-1	NA	TRBV6-5	NA
TGTGCCAGCAGTTTGTTCGGACAGGGGATAGAAGCTTTCTTT	CASSLFGQGIEAFF	TRBJ1-1	TRBD1	TRBV28	NA
TGCAGTGCTAGTAATAGGGAGGGGAAAAACGAGCAGTACTTC	CSASNREGKNEQYF	TRBJ2-7	TRBD2	TRBV20-1	NA
TGTGCCAGCAGTTACTCGAAATTGGCCTCAAATCAGCCCCAGCATTTT	CASSYSKLASNQPQHF	TRBJ1-5	NA	TRBV6-5	NA
TGTGCCAGCAGCCAGGGGACAGGGCCTGAAAAACTGTTTTTT	CASSQGTGPEKLFF	TRBJ1-4	TRBD1	TRBV3-1/TRBV3-2	NA
TGCGCCAGCAGCCTAGGGGGCTTCTATCAGCCCCAGCATTTT	CASSLGGFYQPQHF	TRBJ1-5	TRBD1	TRBV5-1	NA
TGTGCCAGCAGCCAAAAGACGGGGGGGAACTCTGGGGCCAACGTCCTGACTTTC	CASSQKTGGNSGANVLTF	TRBJ2-6	TRBD2	TRBV13	NA
TGCAGCGTTCGCGGGACAGGGCGGGTTGAAAAACTGTTTTTT	CSVRGTGRVEKLFF	TRBJ1-4	TRBD1	TRBV29-1	few
TGTGCCAGTAGCACCGGTCCTTCCAAACAGCCCCAGCATTTT	CASSTGPSKQPQHF	TRBJ1-5	NA	TRBV19	few
TGCGCCAGCAGCCCAGACAGGGGATGGAGCACTGAAGCTTTCTTT	CASSPDRGWSTEAFF	TRBJ1-1	TRBD1	TRBV5-1	once
TGCAGCGTGCGGGACTCCTCGAACACCGGGGAGCTGTTTTTT	CSVRDSSNTGELFF	TRBJ2-2	NA	TRBV29-1	NA
TGTGCCAGCAGTTTAGCGCACTTGGCTGAAGCTTTCTTT	CASSLAHLAEAFF	TRBJ1-1	NA	TRBV12-3/TRBV12-4	NA
TGTGCCAGCAGCTCCCGGGACTCGGATACGCAGTATTTT	CASSSRDSDTQYF	TRBJ2-3	NA	TRBV5-4	NA
TGTGCCAGCAGGGGCCATAATCAGCCCCAGCATTTT	CASRGHNQPQHF	TRBJ1-5	NA	TRBV6-5	NA
TGTGCCAGCAGTCCCCGACAGGTCCACATTACTGAAGCTTTCTTT	CASSPRQVHITEAFF	TRBJ1-1	NA	TRBV27	NA
TGTGCCAGCAGCTTACAGGGCAGCAATCAGCCCCAGCATTTT	CASSLQGSNQPQHF	TRBJ1-5	NA	TRBV5-4	few
TGTGCCAGCAGCTCTACCCAACGTCACGGCAATCAGCCCCAGCATTTT	CASSSTQRHGNQPQHF	TRBJ1-5	NA	TRBV5-4	NA
TGTGCCAGTAAATCCGGACAGGGGAATTTCGGCTACACCTTC	CASKSGQGNFGYTF	TRBJ1-2	TRBD1	TRBV19	NA
TGCGCCAGCAGCTTGGAGCGGACAGGGAATGGCTACACCTTC	CASSLERTGNGYTF	TRBJ1-2	TRBD1	TRBV5-1	NA
TGTGCCAGCAGCCGGCGGTCGGGTAATCAGCCCCAGCATTTT	CASSRRSGNQPQHF	TRBJ1-5	NA	TRBV28	NA
TGCGCCAGCAGCCAAGAACGGGGGGGCTTGGACTATGGCTACACCTTC	CASSQERGGLDYGYTF	TRBJ1-2	NA	TRBV4-3	NA
TGTGCCAGCAGCGGGACACGGGCTGGTTATGGCTACACCTTC	CASSGTRAGYGYTF	TRBJ1-2	NA	TRBV7-9	NA
TGTGCCAGCAGCCAAGAAAGGCAGGTTGATATGTATGGCTACACCTTC	CASSQERQVDMYGYTF	TRBJ1-2	NA	TRBV3-1/TRBV3-2	NA
TGTGCCAGCAGTTTTGGTGGCAGCTATGGCTACACCTTC	CASSFGGSYGYTF	TRBJ1-2	NA	TRBV28	few
TGTGCCAGCAGTGTGCGGGACAGGGGGTCAGGTGGCTACACCTTC	CASSVRDRGSGGYTF	TRBJ1-2	TRBD1	TRBV2	NA
TGCGCCAGCAGCCCCGGTCCCAGGGAGGGTGGCTACACCTTC	CASSPGPREGGYTF	TRBJ1-2	NA	TRBV4-1	few
TGTGCCAGCAGTTCCAGGGTGAACAATCAGCCCCAGCATTTT	CASSSRVNNQPQHF	TRBJ1-5	NA	TRBV6-2/TRBV6-3	NA
TGCGCCAGCAGCTCACAGGGGTGGGAGCAGTACTTC	CASSSQGWEQYF	TRBJ2-7	TRBD1	TRBV5-1	NA
TGCAGCGCCGAGACAGGGGACCCCTACGAGCAGTACTTC	CSAETGDPYEQYF	TRBJ2-7	TRBD1	TRBV29-1	NA
TGTGCCAGCAGTCTTGCGGGGGGCAATCAGCCCCAGCATTTT	CASSLAGGNQPQHF	TRBJ1-5	NA	TRBV27	NA
TGTGCCAGCAGCTGGGGACAGGGGAATAATTCACCCCTCCACTTT	CASSWGQGNNSPLHF	TRBJ1-6	TRBD1	TRBV11-2	NA
TGTGCCAGCAGCGTAAGCTTAGCGTCGAACACCGGGGAGCTGTTTTTT	CASSVSLASNTGELFF	TRBJ2-2	NA	TRBV9	NA
TGTGCCAGCAGTTTCTCAGAGAACACTGAAGCTTTCTTT	CASSFSENTEAFF	TRBJ1-1	NA	TRBV12-3/TRBV12-4	NA
TGTGCCAGCAGTTCAAAAGATACGCAGTATTTT	CASSSKDTQYF	TRBJ2-3	NA	TRBV6-5	NA
TGTGCCAGCAGTCAAGGGTCCTTGGGCGGGGGGGCTTCTCCGCAGTATTTT	CASSQGSLGGGASPQYF	TRBJ2-3	TRBD2	TRBV5-4	NA
TGTGCCAGCAGCAAATTAAGGAGTACGCAGTATTTT	CASSKLRSTQYF	TRBJ2-3	NA	TRBV21-1	NA